Included here is one TCR beta chain sequence, with context. Source study methods: Reference gene primers were amplified, and this amplification served to estimate nucleated cell counts. The repertoire was sequenced with immunoSEQ multiplex PCR; TCRdb's copy has only in-frame clones and lacks some. That table gives V, J and clone size, and the DNA gave D and trimming. The table has approximately 70,000 clones, roughly 78% seen once. The sample originates from a study of blood T cell repertoires in COVID-19. Study details: COVID-19 samples, acute and convalescent, were from the United States, Italy and Spain. T cells, B-cell-depleted T cells, or PBMCs provided the cDNA or gDNA that served as material.

V lost 5 bases and J 5 bases, leaving 9 bases between the germline ends. The CDR3 covers 12 residues. Germline lookup yields CDR1 LGHDT and CDR2 YNNKEL (reference sequence). The sequence derives from a woman of 80 years or more with active or convalescent COVID-19. The chain combines TRBV3-1 (or the pseudogene TRBV3-2) with TRBJ2-5, with D possibly TRBD1 on 5 matching bases. The sample taken for sequencing was peripheral blood. The DNA of the CDR3 is TGTGCCAGCAGCATTAGGGGTGAGACCCAGTACTTC. Encoded protein: CASSIRGETQYF.